This T cell receptor (beta chain) was identified during a study of blood T cell repertoires in COVID-19. Whole-study context: Samples taken during acute and convalescent COVID-19 were collected in the United States, Italy and Spain. T cells, B-cell-depleted T cells, or PBMCs supplied cDNA or gDNA.

Authors' data handling: Quantification of nucleated cells was approximated via reference gene primer amplification. The repertoire was sequenced with immunoSEQ multiplex PCR; TCRdb's copy has only in-frame clones and lacks some. V, J and clone size are taken as reported in that table, and D and trimming were inferred from the DNA itself. The sample records approximately 250,000 clones, 85% being singletons. V was clipped by 5 bases and J by 8 bases; unmatched bases: 14. This CDR3 has 16 residues. The germline CDR1 and CDR2 sequences are SEHNR and FQNEAQ (reference sequence). The sample taken for sequencing was peripheral blood. The receptor's source is a man aged 35 to 55 with acute or convalescent COVID-19. The chain has TRBV7-9 and TRBJ2-1, with 8 nucleotides matching TRBD1. The CDR3 DNA follows: TGTGCCAGCAGCCCCAGGGATGGACAGGGTGTAGATGAGCAGTTCTTC. As protein: CASSPRDGQGVDEQFF.